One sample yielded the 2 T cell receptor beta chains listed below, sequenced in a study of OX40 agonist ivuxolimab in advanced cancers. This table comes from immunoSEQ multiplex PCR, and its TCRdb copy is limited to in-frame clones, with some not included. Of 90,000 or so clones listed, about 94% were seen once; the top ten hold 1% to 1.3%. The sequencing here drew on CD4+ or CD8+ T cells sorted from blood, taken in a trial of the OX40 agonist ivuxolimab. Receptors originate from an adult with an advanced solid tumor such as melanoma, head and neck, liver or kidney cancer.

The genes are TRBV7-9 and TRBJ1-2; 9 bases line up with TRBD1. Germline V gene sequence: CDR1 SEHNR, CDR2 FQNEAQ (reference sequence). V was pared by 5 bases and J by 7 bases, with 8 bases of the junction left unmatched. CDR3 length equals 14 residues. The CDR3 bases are TGTGCCAGCAGCCCCCTACAGGGGGCGGGTGGCTACACCTTC. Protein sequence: CASSPLQGAGGYTF.

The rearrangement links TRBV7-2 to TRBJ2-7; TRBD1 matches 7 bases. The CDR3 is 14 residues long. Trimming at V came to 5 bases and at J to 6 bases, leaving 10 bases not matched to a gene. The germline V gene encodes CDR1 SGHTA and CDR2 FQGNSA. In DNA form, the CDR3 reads TGTGCCAGCAGCCCCCAACAGGGGTTGGGCGAGCAGTACTTC. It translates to CASSPQQGLGEQYF.